This entry is about one T cell receptor beta chain. The germline CDR1 and CDR2 sequences are DFQATT and SNEGSKA (reference sequence). The CDR3 is made up of 11 amino acids. With 4 bases removed from V and 3 bases from J, the gap between germline ends came to 4 bases. The selected patients with pancreatic ductal adenocarcinoma had surgery but no neoadjuvant therapy. The sample originates from a study of T cells in pancreatic ductal adenocarcinoma. Libraries were prepared by immunoSEQ multiplex PCR; TCRdb keeps only in-frame clonotypes and omits some of them. This table has 4,500 to 5,000 clones, roughly 84% appearing once.

Material for sequencing was pancreatic tumor tissue. The source of this sequence is a human donor with pancreatic ductal adenocarcinoma. V and J are TRBV20-1 and TRBJ2-1; unclear D gene. The CDR3 coding sequence is TGCAGTGCTACCCTCTACAATGAGCAGTTCTTC. The encoded protein is CSATLYNEQFF.